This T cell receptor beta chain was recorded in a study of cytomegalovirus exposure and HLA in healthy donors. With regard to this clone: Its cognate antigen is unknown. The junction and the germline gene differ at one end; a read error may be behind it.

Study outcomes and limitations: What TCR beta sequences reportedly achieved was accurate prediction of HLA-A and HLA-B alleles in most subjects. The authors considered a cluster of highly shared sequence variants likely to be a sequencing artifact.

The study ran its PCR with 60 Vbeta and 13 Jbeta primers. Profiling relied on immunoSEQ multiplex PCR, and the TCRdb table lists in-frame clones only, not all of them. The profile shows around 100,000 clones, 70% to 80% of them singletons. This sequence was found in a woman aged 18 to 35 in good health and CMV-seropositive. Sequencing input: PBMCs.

The CDR3, as DNA: TGTGTCAGCAGTGAAGCGCGACGGACATTTTTGAACACTGAAGCTTTCTTT. This translates into CVSSEARRTFLNTEAFF. V gene TRBV6-1 combines with J gene TRBJ1-1, with a tentative D call TRBD1 (5 bases). CDR1 is MNHNS and CDR2 is SASEGT in the germline V gene. The CDR3 is made up of 17 amino acids.